Sequencing of this T cell receptor beta chain was carried out in a study of spatial heterogeneity in lung cancer. Study-level information: Alpha-chain detections were consistently fewer than beta-chain detections among the sequences.

As to this clonotype: Antigen unknown.

Study-level points and caveats: Expanded alpha and beta TCR counts within tumors tracked tumor mutation counts.

TCRdb re-analysed the 5' RACE reads in MiXCR, keeping a single row per CDR3 protein. The sample has about 20,000 distinct CDR3 sequences; about a sixth are singletons. The time point is: sample taken at primary tumor resection. The V gene lost 3 bases and the J gene lost 6 bases, with 18 bases spanning the gap. CDR1 and CDR2 from the germline V gene are DFQATT and SNEGSKA (reference sequence). This CDR3 has 14 residues. This chain uses TRBV20-1 with TRBJ2-7; no reliable D call. This receptor was obtained from a female donor with early-stage non-small cell lung cancer. Sequenced material: lung tumor tissue, taken at surgery. The CDR3 is CSARKDQLAGEQYF. In nucleotides, the CDR3 is TGCAGTGCTAGGAAGGACCAGCTCGCTGGCGAGCAGTACTTC.